Listed below are T cell receptor beta chains from one sample, sequenced in a study of T cell responses to AZD1222 COVID-19 vaccine. The table came from immunoSEQ multiplex PCR; TCRdb's copy has only in-frame clones and leaves some out. The data show approximately 140,000 clones, around nine tenths seen once. This specimen was peripheral blood, taken 28 days after the second AZD1222 dose. All receptors derive from an adult who received the AZD1222 COVID-19 vaccine. Both conserved end residues are part of each CDR3. Fields, in order: CDR3 protein, CDR3 DNA, clone size, J gene, V gene, D gene. A D gene is named only where the DNA matches it firmly. Clone size is shown for a subset of rows, as once, few, many or a class of expanded clone.

CASSQAGANIQYF TGTGCCAGCAGCCAAGCAGGGGCGAACATTCAGTACTTC NA TRBJ2-4 TRBV3-1/TRBV3-2 NA
CASSAPRMESGGYTF TGTGCCAGTAGTGCCCCTAGGATGGAATCCGGTGGCTACACCTTC once TRBJ1-2 TRBV19 NA
CASSPPVSAGELFF TGTGCCAGCAGCCCGCCGGTTAGTGCCGGGGAGCTGTTTTTT NA TRBJ2-2 TRBV3-1/TRBV3-2 NA
CASSLGDNPRGYTF TGTGCCAGCAGCTTGGGGGACAACCCAAGGGGCTACACCTTC NA TRBJ1-2 TRBV5-4 NA
CASRRLAGDNEQFF TGTGCCAGTAGAAGGCTAGCGGGAGATAATGAGCAGTTCTTC NA TRBJ2-1 TRBV19 TRBD2
CASSQSPNTGELFF TGTGCCAGCAGCCAATCCCCTAACACCGGGGAGCTGTTTTTT NA TRBJ2-2 TRBV3-1/TRBV3-2 NA
CSMEGDTEAFF TGCAGCATGGAGGGGGACACTGAAGCTTTCTTT few TRBJ1-1 TRBV29-1 NA
CAWSPGQGASEAFF TGTGCCTGGAGTCCCGGACAGGGGGCATCAGAAGCTTTCTTT NA TRBJ1-1 TRBV30 TRBD1
CASSRTSGMGNEQFF TGTGCCAGCAGCCGGACTAGCGGGATGGGCAATGAGCAGTTCTTC NA TRBJ2-1 TRBV27 TRBD2
CASSEEGLGNTEAFF TGTGCCAGCAGTGAGGAGGGGCTCGGGAACACTGAAGCTTTCTTT NA TRBJ1-1 TRBV2 NA
CASSHRERALHF TGTGCCAGCAGTCACCGGGAGCGAGCCCTCCACTTT NA TRBJ1-6 TRBV6-5 NA